What follows are 4 T cell receptor beta chains derived from one specimen sequenced in a study of CD8 T cells in ankylosing spondylitis. Each CDR3 protein gets one entry after TCRdb re-called the 5' RACE reads with MiXCR. The data contain approximately 540,000 distinct CDR3 sequences, about 13% of them singletons. Study findings and constraints: One TCR beta motif, made up of roughly eight highly homologous variants, appeared characteristic of ankylosing spondylitis blood.

For these receptors, no antigen is known. The sample consisted of blood, either unsorted or a sorted T cell fraction (not recorded which). The receptors come from a male donor with ankylosing spondylitis.

This clonotype appeared many times. At one end the junction does not follow the germline gene, possibly because of a read error. This chain connects TRBV7-8 to TRBJ1-2; D gene unclear. The V gene's germline CDR1 is SGHVS and CDR2 FQNEAQ. This CDR3 region has 13 residues. The CDR3 loop reads CASSLAGSYGYTF. The CDR3 DNA reads as TGTGCCAGCAGTTTAGCAGGCAGCTATGGCTACACCTTC.

The chain employs TRBV4-1 and TRBJ2-1; the match to TRBD2 covers 12 bases. The CDR3 consists of 15 residues. Trimming at V came to 1 base and at J to 8 bases, leaving 3 bases not matched to a gene. Per germline, CDR1 MGHRA and CDR2 YSYEKL. This chain's CDR3 is CASSQGASGRDEQFF. The CDR3 bases are TGCGCCAGCAGCCAAGGGGCTAGCGGGAGGGATGAGCAGTTCTTC.

Comment on this clonotype: A much larger clone sits a single nucleotide away, making a read error possible. The chain uses TRBV3-1 and TRBJ2-5; D may be TRBD1 or TRBD2 (5 bases each). The CDR3 is 16 amino acids. Germline values: CDR1 LGHDT, CDR2 YNNKEL (reference sequence). The CDR3 reads CASCQGVYPRDETQYF. The DNA for the CDR3 is TGTGCCAGCTGCCAAGGCGTCTACCCCAGGGACGAGACCCAGTACTTC.

This clonotype was seen at least ten times. V gene TRBV12-3 or TRBV12-4 combines with J gene TRBJ2-1; 10 bases are a match to TRBD2. CDR3 length: 13 residues. Trimming took 6 bases from V and 7 from J; bases not matched to a gene: 3. The CDR3 region is CASRLAGANEQFF. The CDR3 DNA reads TGTGCCAGCAGGCTAGCGGGAGCGAATGAGCAGTTCTTC.